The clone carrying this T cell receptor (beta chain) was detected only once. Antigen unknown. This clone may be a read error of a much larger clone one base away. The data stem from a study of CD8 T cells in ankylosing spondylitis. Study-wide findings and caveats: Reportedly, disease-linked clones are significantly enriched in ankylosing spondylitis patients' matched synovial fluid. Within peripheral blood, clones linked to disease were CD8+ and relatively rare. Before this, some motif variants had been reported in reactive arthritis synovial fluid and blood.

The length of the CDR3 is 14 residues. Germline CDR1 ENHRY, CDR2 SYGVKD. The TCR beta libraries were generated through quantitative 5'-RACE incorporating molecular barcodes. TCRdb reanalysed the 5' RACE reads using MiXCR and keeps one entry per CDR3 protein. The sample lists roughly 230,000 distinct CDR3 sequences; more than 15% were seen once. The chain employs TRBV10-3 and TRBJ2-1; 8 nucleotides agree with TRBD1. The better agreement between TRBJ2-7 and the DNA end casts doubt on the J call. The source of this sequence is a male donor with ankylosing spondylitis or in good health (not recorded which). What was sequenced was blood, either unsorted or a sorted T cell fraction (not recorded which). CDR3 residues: CAIGAGPGGGEQYF. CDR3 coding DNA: TGTGCCATCGGGGCGGGACCAGGGGGCGGTGAGCAGTACTTC.